Listed below are T cell receptor beta chains from one sample, sequenced in a study of blood T cell repertoires in COVID-19. Method: immunoSEQ multiplex PCR; TCRdb's copy keeps in-frame clones and lacks some. The sample holds some 140,000 clones, about 90% seen once. The sample was peripheral blood. All receptors derive from a man aged 45-65 years with acute or convalescent COVID-19. Both conserved end residues are part of each CDR3. The order of the fields is V gene, J gene, D gene, clone size, CDR3 DNA, CDR3 protein. D genes are given only for firm matches. Rows give clone size only sometimes, using once, few, many, or a class for an expanded clone.

v_gene: TRBV28; j_gene: TRBJ1-2; d_gene: TRBD1; abundance: NA; CDR3nt: TGTGCCAGCAGTTTATTTACAGGGGCTTATGGCTACACCTTC; CDR3aa: CASSLFTGAYGYTF
v_gene: TRBV4-3; j_gene: TRBJ1-4; d_gene: NA; abundance: NA; CDR3nt: TGCGCCAGCAGCCTTCGGGGGAGGGATGAAAAACTGTTTTTT; CDR3aa: CASSLRGRDEKLFF
v_gene: TRBV29-1; j_gene: TRBJ2-5; d_gene: NA; abundance: NA; CDR3nt: TGCAGCGTTGGGTGGAGGGGACAAGAGACCCAGTACTTC; CDR3aa: CSVGWRGQETQYF
v_gene: TRBV28; j_gene: TRBJ2-2; d_gene: TRBD1; abundance: NA; CDR3nt: TGTGCCAGCAGTTCCGGACAGGTCACCGGGGAGCTGTTTTTT; CDR3aa: CASSSGQVTGELFF
v_gene: TRBV2; j_gene: TRBJ2-1; d_gene: TRBD2; abundance: NA; CDR3nt: TGTGCCAGCAGTGGCTCTAGCGGACTTCACAATGAGCAGTTCTTC; CDR3aa: CASSGSSGLHNEQFF
v_gene: TRBV7-3; j_gene: TRBJ2-2; d_gene: TRBD1; abundance: NA; CDR3nt: TGTGCCAGCAGCTTAAGCAGCAGGGGGCCCGGGGAGCTGTTTTTT; CDR3aa: CASSLSSRGPGELFF
v_gene: TRBV28; j_gene: TRBJ2-3; d_gene: NA; abundance: NA; CDR3nt: TGTGCCAGCAGTTCCCGAGGTGGCACAGATACGCAGTATTTT; CDR3aa: CASSSRGGTDTQYF
v_gene: TRBV18; j_gene: TRBJ1-1; d_gene: NA; abundance: once; CDR3nt: TGTGCCAGCTCCTTCGGGGGGTGGACTGAAGCTTTCTTT; CDR3aa: CASSFGGWTEAFF
v_gene: TRBV14; j_gene: TRBJ2-1; d_gene: NA; abundance: NA; CDR3nt: TGTGCCAGCAGCCAAGTTCTATCAACTGAGCAGTTCTTC; CDR3aa: CASSQVLSTEQFF
v_gene: TRBV7-2; j_gene: TRBJ2-7; d_gene: TRBD2; abundance: few; CDR3nt: TGTGCCAGCACCCCTAGCGGGGTTGCGCCCTACGAGCAGTACTTC; CDR3aa: CASTPSGVAPYEQYF
v_gene: TRBV29-1; j_gene: TRBJ2-2; d_gene: NA; abundance: NA; CDR3nt: TGCAGCGTCAAATCACAGGGGAACACCGGGGAGCTGTTTTTT; CDR3aa: CSVKSQGNTGELFF
v_gene: TRBV12-3/TRBV12-4; j_gene: TRBJ2-1; d_gene: NA; abundance: NA; CDR3nt: TGTGCCAGCAGTTTGACTAGTGATGAGCAGTTCTTC; CDR3aa: CASSLTSDEQFF
v_gene: TRBV5-1; j_gene: TRBJ2-5; d_gene: NA; abundance: NA; CDR3nt: TGCGCCAGCAGCTTGACAGGAATAGAGACCCAGTACTTC; CDR3aa: CASSLTGIETQYF
v_gene: TRBV27; j_gene: TRBJ1-5; d_gene: NA; abundance: once; CDR3nt: TGTGCCAGCAAAAAAGGAGACAGGACCAATCAGCCCCAGCATTTT; CDR3aa: CASKKGDRTNQPQHF
v_gene: TRBV6-5; j_gene: TRBJ2-1; d_gene: NA; abundance: NA; CDR3nt: TGTGCCAGCAGTCGGTCTGGAGATGAGCAGTTCTTC; CDR3aa: CASSRSGDEQFF
v_gene: TRBV27; j_gene: TRBJ2-1; d_gene: TRBD2; abundance: NA; CDR3nt: TGTGCCAGCAGTTGGACTAGCGGGAGTTTTGAGCAGTTCTTC; CDR3aa: CASSWTSGSFEQFF
v_gene: TRBV27; j_gene: TRBJ1-6; d_gene: TRBD1; abundance: NA; CDR3nt: TGTGCCAGCAGTCTTGGGGGACAGCAGCATAATTCACCCCTCCACTTT; CDR3aa: CASSLGGQQHNSPLHF
v_gene: TRBV7-9; j_gene: TRBJ1-1; d_gene: NA; abundance: NA; CDR3nt: TGTGCCAGCAGTCGACCGGCCAGGCGCACTGAAGCTTTCTTT; CDR3aa: CASSRPARRTEAFF
v_gene: TRBV6-5; j_gene: TRBJ2-1; d_gene: TRBD2; abundance: NA; CDR3nt: TGTGCCACTATGGATGGGGGAGCGGGGTACAATGAGCAGTTCTTC; CDR3aa: CATMDGGAGYNEQFF
v_gene: TRBV30; j_gene: TRBJ1-6; d_gene: TRBD1; abundance: NA; CDR3nt: TGTGCCTGGAGTTCTCTGACAGGGGGGACTTCACCCCTCCACTTT; CDR3aa: CAWSSLTGGTSPLHF
v_gene: TRBV5-4; j_gene: TRBJ2-3; d_gene: TRBD1; abundance: NA; CDR3nt: TGTGCCAGCAGCCGGAGTCTGGACAGGGGAGAAGATACGCAGTATTTT; CDR3aa: CASSRSLDRGEDTQYF
v_gene: TRBV28; j_gene: TRBJ2-2; d_gene: TRBD2; abundance: NA; CDR3nt: TGTGCCAGCAAAACGGGCGGGACTAGCGGGATCACCGGGGAGCTGTTTTTT; CDR3aa: CASKTGGTSGITGELFF
v_gene: TRBV11-1; j_gene: TRBJ2-3; d_gene: NA; abundance: NA; CDR3nt: TGTGCCAGCAGCCGGTGGGCCCAGCGGCTGGGAGATACGCAGTATTTT; CDR3aa: CASSRWAQRLGDTQYF
v_gene: TRBV13; j_gene: TRBJ2-6; d_gene: NA; abundance: NA; CDR3nt: TGTGCCAGCAGCTTAGAGTCCGCGGGGGCCAACGTCCTGACTTTC; CDR3aa: CASSLESAGANVLTF
v_gene: TRBV3-1/TRBV3-2; j_gene: TRBJ1-2; d_gene: NA; abundance: NA; CDR3nt: TGTGCCAGCAGCCAACGCTCGGGTGGGGGCTACACCTTC; CDR3aa: CASSQRSGGGYTF
v_gene: TRBV7-2; j_gene: TRBJ2-7; d_gene: TRBD2; abundance: NA; CDR3nt: TGTGCCAGCAGCTTAGAGGGTCTAGCGGGAGTCTACGAGCAGTACTTC; CDR3aa: CASSLEGLAGVYEQYF
v_gene: TRBV25-1; j_gene: TRBJ2-3; d_gene: NA; abundance: NA; CDR3nt: TGTGCCAGCAGTGGGGGCGGTGCGCAGTATTTT; CDR3aa: CASSGGGAQYF
v_gene: TRBV10-3; j_gene: TRBJ2-1; d_gene: NA; abundance: NA; CDR3nt: TGTGCCATCAGCCGGGACACCACTTACAATGAGCAGTTCTTC; CDR3aa: CAISRDTTYNEQFF
v_gene: TRBV19; j_gene: TRBJ2-1; d_gene: TRBD2; abundance: NA; CDR3nt: TGTGCCAGTAGGCCTACTAGCGCTTACAATGAGCAGTTCTTC; CDR3aa: CASRPTSAYNEQFF
v_gene: TRBV19; j_gene: TRBJ2-7; d_gene: NA; abundance: NA; CDR3nt: TGTGCCAGTAGATATGGCGTAGGACTCAACTACGAGCAGTACTTC; CDR3aa: CASRYGVGLNYEQYF
v_gene: TRBV2; j_gene: TRBJ1-6; d_gene: NA; abundance: NA; CDR3nt: TGTGCCAGCAGTGAAGCGGGACATTATAATTCACCCCTCCACTTT; CDR3aa: CASSEAGHYNSPLHF
v_gene: TRBV5-5; j_gene: TRBJ2-5; d_gene: TRBD2; abundance: NA; CDR3nt: TGTGCCAGCAGTCATGCTAGCGGGGGGTATCAAGAGACCCAGTACTTC; CDR3aa: CASSHASGGYQETQYF
v_gene: TRBV15; j_gene: TRBJ2-2; d_gene: NA; abundance: once; CDR3nt: TGTGCCACCAGCCCAATAATGGGCGCGTCCGGGGAGCTGTTTTTT; CDR3aa: CATSPIMGASGELFF
v_gene: TRBV18; j_gene: TRBJ1-1; d_gene: NA; abundance: few; CDR3nt: TGTGCCAGCTCACCGACCAGGGAGGTTGAAGCTTTCTTT; CDR3aa: CASSPTREVEAFF
v_gene: TRBV23-1; j_gene: TRBJ1-5; d_gene: NA; abundance: NA; CDR3nt: TGCGCCATACAGGGTGGCAATCAGCCCCAGCATTTT; CDR3aa: CAIQGGNQPQHF
v_gene: TRBV6-5; j_gene: TRBJ1-1; d_gene: TRBD1; abundance: NA; CDR3nt: TGTGCCAGCAGTCCCATAACAGGGGAGACGGCTTTCTTT; CDR3aa: CASSPITGETAFF
v_gene: TRBV10-3; j_gene: TRBJ1-1; d_gene: TRBD1; abundance: NA; CDR3nt: TGTGCCATCAGTGATTTCGGTACAGGGGCGACGAACACTGAAGCTTTCTTT; CDR3aa: CAISDFGTGATNTEAFF
v_gene: TRBV6-2/TRBV6-3; j_gene: TRBJ1-2; d_gene: TRBD1; abundance: NA; CDR3nt: TGTGCCAGCAGTCCGGAAACAGGGGTCCGGGGCTACACCTTC; CDR3aa: CASSPETGVRGYTF
v_gene: TRBV9; j_gene: TRBJ2-1; d_gene: TRBD1; abundance: NA; CDR3nt: TGTGCCAGCAGCGTAGGTCTTGGACAGGGGTTCATTGAGCAGTTCTTC; CDR3aa: CASSVGLGQGFIEQFF
v_gene: TRBV7-2; j_gene: TRBJ2-2; d_gene: TRBD2; abundance: NA; CDR3nt: TGTGCCAGCAGCTGGAATAGCGGGGGGGCCCACGGGGAGCTGTTTTTT; CDR3aa: CASSWNSGGAHGELFF
v_gene: TRBV6-1; j_gene: TRBJ1-5; d_gene: TRBD1; abundance: NA; CDR3nt: TGTGCCAGCAGTGACTTCCCTTCGGACAGGGGAAGACAGCCCCAGCATTTT; CDR3aa: CASSDFPSDRGRQPQHF
v_gene: TRBV28; j_gene: TRBJ2-5; d_gene: NA; abundance: NA; CDR3nt: TGTGCCAGCAGTGAATTGGACAGCCAAGAGACCCAGTACTTC; CDR3aa: CASSELDSQETQYF
v_gene: TRBV2; j_gene: TRBJ1-4; d_gene: TRBD1; abundance: NA; CDR3nt: TGTGCCAGCAGTGCGCAGGGGGCAGGAGAAAAACTGTTTTTT; CDR3aa: CASSAQGAGEKLFF
v_gene: TRBV7-2; j_gene: TRBJ1-6; d_gene: TRBD1; abundance: NA; CDR3nt: TGTGCCAGCAGCGGGGGGACAGTTTCACCCCTCCACTTT; CDR3aa: CASSGGTVSPLHF
v_gene: TRBV30; j_gene: TRBJ2-1; d_gene: TRBD2; abundance: NA; CDR3nt: TGTGCCTGGAGTGGACTAGCGGGAGAGGGGGGGGCCTACAATGAGCAGTTCTTC; CDR3aa: CAWSGLAGEGGAYNEQFF
v_gene: TRBV25-1; j_gene: TRBJ1-5; d_gene: NA; abundance: NA; CDR3nt: TGTGCCAGCAGTGAAAGGGGCGGATATCAGCCCCAGCATTTT; CDR3aa: CASSERGGYQPQHF
v_gene: TRBV19; j_gene: TRBJ1-3; d_gene: NA; abundance: NA; CDR3nt: TGTGCCAGTAGTAGATCCAGGGGCTCTGGAAACACCATATATTTT; CDR3aa: CASSRSRGSGNTIYF
v_gene: TRBV4-2; j_gene: TRBJ2-1; d_gene: TRBD2; abundance: NA; CDR3nt: TGTGCCAGCAGCCAAGACCCGGGGAGGGATGAGCAGTTCTTC; CDR3aa: CASSQDPGRDEQFF
v_gene: TRBV15; j_gene: TRBJ1-5; d_gene: NA; abundance: NA; CDR3nt: TGTGCCACCAGCCCAGGGGACCGGTATAGCAATCAGCCCCAGCATTTT; CDR3aa: CATSPGDRYSNQPQHF
v_gene: TRBV18; j_gene: TRBJ1-2; d_gene: TRBD1; abundance: NA; CDR3nt: TGTGCCAGCTCACCAGTAACAGGGGCGGCCTATGGCTACACCTTC; CDR3aa: CASSPVTGAAYGYTF
v_gene: TRBV2; j_gene: TRBJ2-3; d_gene: TRBD1; abundance: NA; CDR3nt: TGTGCCAGCAGGGGGACAGGGTTCGGAGATACGCAGTATTTT; CDR3aa: CASRGTGFGDTQYF
v_gene: TRBV30; j_gene: TRBJ1-1; d_gene: NA; abundance: NA; CDR3nt: TGTGCCTGGAGTGTAGGACGGGTCCAGGGGACTGAAGCTTTCTTT; CDR3aa: CAWSVGRVQGTEAFF
v_gene: TRBV28; j_gene: TRBJ2-3; d_gene: NA; abundance: NA; CDR3nt: TGTGCCAGCAAACCCCTTACCGGGGTAGCAGATACGCAGTATTTT; CDR3aa: CASKPLTGVADTQYF
v_gene: TRBV6-4; j_gene: TRBJ2-2; d_gene: NA; abundance: NA; CDR3nt: TGTGCCAGCAGCCTCACAGGGATGGACACCGGGGAGCTGTTTTTT; CDR3aa: CASSLTGMDTGELFF
v_gene: TRBV7-9; j_gene: TRBJ1-1; d_gene: TRBD1; abundance: NA; CDR3nt: TGTGCCAGCAGCCCCCGACAGGGAGGTGAAGCTTTCTTT; CDR3aa: CASSPRQGGEAFF
v_gene: TRBV7-2; j_gene: TRBJ1-5; d_gene: NA; abundance: NA; CDR3nt: TGTGCCAGCAGCCCCTCCCGGGGGGACTATAGCAATCAGCCCCAGCATTTT; CDR3aa: CASSPSRGDYSNQPQHF
v_gene: TRBV28; j_gene: TRBJ1-1; d_gene: NA; abundance: NA; CDR3nt: TGTGCCAGCAGTTTAGGGGGGGGCGACGGACGTTTTCTCGGAGCTTTCTTT; CDR3aa: CASSLGGGDGRFLGAFF
v_gene: TRBV29-1; j_gene: TRBJ1-1; d_gene: NA; abundance: NA; CDR3nt: TGCAGCGTTGAAGAGCGGAACACTGAAGCTTTCTTT; CDR3aa: CSVEERNTEAFF
v_gene: TRBV28; j_gene: TRBJ1-5; d_gene: NA; abundance: NA; CDR3nt: TGTGCCAGCAGATGGAGACAGTCTTCTTATAGCAATCAGCCCCAGCATTTT; CDR3aa: CASRWRQSSYSNQPQHF